This record covers a single T cell receptor (beta chain). The antigen remains undetermined. The sample belongs to a study of T cell clonotyping in hematopoietic cell transplantation. Broader study findings: Pathologically expanded recipient clonotypes increased progressively from day 30 to day 180 as diversity fell. CD4 and CD8 repertoire contributions could not be separated without sorting. At the given depth, recipient repertoires were over 95% de novo clonotypes.

TCRdb's table, derived via immunoSEQ multiplex PCR, lists solely in-frame clones and lacks some. This table holds 35,000 to 45,000 clones, approximately 94% found once. The TCR was taken from a woman between 50 and 59 years old in good health. Some clones in this sample may be carry-over from other donors' samples. Sample: peripheral blood mononuclear cells.

CDR3 nucleotides: TGTGCCAGCAGAAAAAGCGGGGGCCCCGTCACAGATACGCAGTATTTT. It is translated as CASRKSGGPVTDTQYF. The chain carries TRBV5-4 and TRBJ2-3, with TRBD2 matching 8 bases. The CDR3 runs 16 residues. V gave up 5 bases and J gave up 2 bases; unmatched junction bases: 10. CDR1 is SGHNT and CDR2 is YYREEE in the germline V gene (reference sequence).